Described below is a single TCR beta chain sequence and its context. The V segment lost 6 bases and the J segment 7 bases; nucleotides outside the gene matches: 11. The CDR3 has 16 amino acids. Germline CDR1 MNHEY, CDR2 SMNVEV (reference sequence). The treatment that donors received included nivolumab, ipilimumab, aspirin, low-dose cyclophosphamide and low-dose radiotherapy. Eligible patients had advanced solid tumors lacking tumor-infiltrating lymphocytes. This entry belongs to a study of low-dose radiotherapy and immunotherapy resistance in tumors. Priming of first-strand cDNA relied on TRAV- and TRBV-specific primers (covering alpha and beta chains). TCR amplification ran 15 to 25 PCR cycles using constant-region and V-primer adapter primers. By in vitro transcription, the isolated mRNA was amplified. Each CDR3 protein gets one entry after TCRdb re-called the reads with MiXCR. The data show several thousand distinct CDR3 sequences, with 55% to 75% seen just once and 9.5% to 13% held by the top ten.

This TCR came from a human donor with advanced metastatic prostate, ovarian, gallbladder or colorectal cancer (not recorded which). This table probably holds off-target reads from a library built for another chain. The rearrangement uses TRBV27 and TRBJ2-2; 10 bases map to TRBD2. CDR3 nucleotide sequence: TGTGCCAGCAGATCTGGGGGTAGCGGGAGGAGCGGGGAGCTGTTTTTT. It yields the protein CASRSGGSGRSGELFF.